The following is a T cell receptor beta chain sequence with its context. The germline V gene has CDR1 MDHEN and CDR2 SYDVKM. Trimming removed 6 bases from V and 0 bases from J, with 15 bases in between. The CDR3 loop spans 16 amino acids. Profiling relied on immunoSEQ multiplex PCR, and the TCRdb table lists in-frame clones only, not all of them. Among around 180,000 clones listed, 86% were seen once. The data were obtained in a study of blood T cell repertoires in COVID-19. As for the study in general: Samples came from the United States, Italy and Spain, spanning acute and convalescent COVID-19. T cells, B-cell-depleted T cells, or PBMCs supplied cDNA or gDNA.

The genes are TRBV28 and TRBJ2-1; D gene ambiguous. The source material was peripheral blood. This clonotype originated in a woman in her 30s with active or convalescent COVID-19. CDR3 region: CASSPPDWSSYNEQFF. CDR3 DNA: TGTGCCAGCAGCCCCCCCGACTGGAGCTCCTACAATGAGCAGTTCTTC.